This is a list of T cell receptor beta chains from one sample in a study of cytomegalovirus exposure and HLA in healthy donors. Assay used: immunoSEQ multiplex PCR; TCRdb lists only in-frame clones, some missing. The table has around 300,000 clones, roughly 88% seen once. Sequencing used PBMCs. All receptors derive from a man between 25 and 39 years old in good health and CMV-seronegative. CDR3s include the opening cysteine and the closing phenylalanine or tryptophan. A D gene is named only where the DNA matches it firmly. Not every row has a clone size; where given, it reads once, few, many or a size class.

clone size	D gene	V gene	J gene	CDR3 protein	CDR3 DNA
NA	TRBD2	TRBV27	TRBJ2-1	CASSLGDGGKSNEQFF	TGTGCCAGCAGTTTGGGTGACGGGGGGAAGAGCAATGAGCAGTTCTTC
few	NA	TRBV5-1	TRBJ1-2	CASSLTANYGYTF	TGCGCCAGCAGCTTGACGGCTAACTATGGCTACACCTTC
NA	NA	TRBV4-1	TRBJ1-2	CASSQGRGYGYTF	TGCGCCAGCAGCCAAGGCAGAGGATATGGCTACACCTTC
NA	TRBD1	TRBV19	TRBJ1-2	CASRGEDRGPSNYGYTF	TGTGCCAGTAGAGGGGAGGACAGGGGGCCGTCTAACTATGGCTACACCTTC
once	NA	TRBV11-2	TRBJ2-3	CASSHSGGEEDTQYF	TGTGCCAGCAGCCACTCGGGGGGCGAGGAAGATACGCAGTATTTT
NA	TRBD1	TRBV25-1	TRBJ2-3	CASSEYQGAGGIGDTQYF	TGTGCCAGCAGTGAATACCAAGGGGCAGGGGGCATCGGAGATACGCAGTATTTT
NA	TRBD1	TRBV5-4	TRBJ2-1	CASSYRDRDNEQFF	TGTGCCAGCAGCTACCGGGACAGGGACAATGAGCAGTTCTTC
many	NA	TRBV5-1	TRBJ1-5	CASSPGTTPNQPQHF	TGCGCCAGCAGCCCGGGGACAACCCCAAATCAGCCCCAGCATTTT
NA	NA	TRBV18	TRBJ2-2	CASSPTERGTGELFF	TGTGCCAGCTCACCGACGGAAAGGGGCACCGGGGAGCTGTTTTTT
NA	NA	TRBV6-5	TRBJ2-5	CASSLDGGSETQYF	TGTGCCAGCAGTTTGGACGGCGGGTCAGAGACCCAGTACTTC
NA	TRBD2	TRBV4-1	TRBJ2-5	CASSPLAGAAGTQYF	TGCGCCAGCAGTCCTTTAGCGGGGGCCGCGGGGACCCAGTACTTC
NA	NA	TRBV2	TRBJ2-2	CASRGPTTDFPNTGELFF	TGTGCCAGCAGGGGTCCAACGACGGACTTTCCGAACACCGGGGAGCTGTTTTTT
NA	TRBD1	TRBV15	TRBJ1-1	CATSRGAGGTEAFF	TGTGCCACCAGCAGAGGGGCAGGGGGCACTGAAGCTTTCTTT
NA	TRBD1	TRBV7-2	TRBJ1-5	CASSWTGFSNQPQHF	TGTGCCAGCAGCTGGACAGGTTTTAGCAATCAGCCCCAGCATTTT
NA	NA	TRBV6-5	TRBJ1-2	CASSYSRQGFGYGYTF	TGTGCCAGCAGTTACTCGAGGCAGGGCTTCGGCTATGGCTACACCTTC
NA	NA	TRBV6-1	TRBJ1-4	CASSEARATKLGEKLFF	TGTGCCAGCAGTGAAGCGAGGGCGACCAAGCTGGGAGAAAAACTGTTTTTT
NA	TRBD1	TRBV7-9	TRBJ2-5	CASSTRTGAIETQYF	TGTGCCAGCAGCACCCGGACAGGCGCGATAGAGACCCAGTACTTC
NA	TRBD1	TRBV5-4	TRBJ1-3	CASSSQTGGLGNTIYF	TGTGCCAGCAGTTCCCAGACAGGGGGACTTGGAAACACCATATATTTT
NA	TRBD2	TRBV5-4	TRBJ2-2	CASSLVAGGLNTGELFF	TGTGCCAGCAGCCTCGTAGCGGGGGGCCTGAACACCGGGGAGCTGTTTTTT
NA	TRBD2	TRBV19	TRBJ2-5	CASSPGLAGGPVLGTQYF	TGTGCCAGTAGTCCCGGACTAGCGGGGGGGCCGGTTTTAGGGACCCAGTACTTC
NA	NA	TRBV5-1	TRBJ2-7	CASSLAAFSDEQYF	TGCGCCAGCAGCTTGGCCGCGTTTAGCGACGAGCAGTACTTC
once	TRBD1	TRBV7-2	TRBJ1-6	CASSLDRGKNSPLHF	TGTGCCAGCAGCTTAGACAGGGGGAAAAATTCACCCCTCCACTTT
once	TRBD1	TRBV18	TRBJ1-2	CASSPPGQTFYGYTF	TGTGCCAGCTCACCACCGGGACAGACATTCTATGGCTACACCTTC
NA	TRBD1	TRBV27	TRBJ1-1	CASGPGQGATEAFF	TGTGCCAGCGGCCCTGGACAGGGGGCGACTGAAGCTTTCTTT
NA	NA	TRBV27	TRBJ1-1	CASSPASGTEAFF	TGTGCCAGCAGTCCCGCGAGCGGTACTGAAGCTTTCTTT
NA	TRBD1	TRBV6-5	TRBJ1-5	CASSYSGQGDNQPQHF	TGTGCCAGCAGTTACTCCGGACAGGGGGACAATCAGCCCCAGCATTTT
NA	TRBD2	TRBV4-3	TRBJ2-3	CASSRRLAGTDTQYF	TGCGCCAGCAGCCGTCGGCTAGCGGGGACAGATACGCAGTATTTT
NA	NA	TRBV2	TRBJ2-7	CASSERWVGPYEQYF	TGTGCCAGCAGTGAGAGGTGGGTCGGTCCCTACGAGCAGTACTTC
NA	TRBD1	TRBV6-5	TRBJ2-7	CASSYSFRTGGDEQYF	TGTGCCAGCAGTTACTCGTTTAGAACAGGGGGCGACGAGCAGTACTTC
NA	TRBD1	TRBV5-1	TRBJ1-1	CASSLPQGRTEAFF	TGCGCCAGCAGCCTACCACAGGGGCGAACTGAAGCTTTCTTT
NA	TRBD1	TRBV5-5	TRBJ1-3	CASSRGQGTSRNTIYF	TGTGCCAGCAGCCGAGGACAGGGGACGTCCCGAAACACCATATATTTT
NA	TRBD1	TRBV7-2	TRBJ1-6	CASSLAGTGLNSPLHF	TGTGCCAGCAGCTTAGCTGGGACAGGGCTTAATTCACCCCTCCACTTT
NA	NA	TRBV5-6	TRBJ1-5	CASSRSSDRRGQPQHF	TGTGCCAGCAGCCGATCCTCGGACCGTCGAGGGCAGCCCCAGCATTTT
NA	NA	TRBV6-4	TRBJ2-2	CASSDDLNTGELFF	TGTGCCAGCAGTGACGATCTAAACACCGGGGAGCTGTTTTTT
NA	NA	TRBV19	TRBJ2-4	CASSLQGSGKNIQYF	TGTGCCAGTAGCCTACAGGGAAGCGGCAAAAACATTCAGTACTTC
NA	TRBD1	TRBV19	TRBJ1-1	CASSIVRGRPNMNTEAFF	TGTGCCAGTAGTATTGTAAGGGGGCGACCTAACATGAACACTGAAGCTTTCTTT